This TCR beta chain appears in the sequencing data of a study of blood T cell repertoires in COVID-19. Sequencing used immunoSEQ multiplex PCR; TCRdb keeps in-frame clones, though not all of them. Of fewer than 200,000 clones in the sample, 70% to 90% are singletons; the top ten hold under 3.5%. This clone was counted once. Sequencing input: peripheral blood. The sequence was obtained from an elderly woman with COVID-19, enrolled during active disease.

DNA for the CDR3: TGCGCCAGCAGCTTGGCCCGTTTAGCGGAAGCCTACGAGCAGTACTTC. Its translation: CASSLARLAEAYEQYF. This chain connects TRBV5-1 to TRBJ2-7, with TRBD2 as a possible D gene (6 bases). The CDR3 is 16 residues long. V gave up 0 bases and J gave up 2 bases, with 15 bases separating them. Per the germline V gene, CDR1 is SGHRS and CDR2 is YFSETQ.